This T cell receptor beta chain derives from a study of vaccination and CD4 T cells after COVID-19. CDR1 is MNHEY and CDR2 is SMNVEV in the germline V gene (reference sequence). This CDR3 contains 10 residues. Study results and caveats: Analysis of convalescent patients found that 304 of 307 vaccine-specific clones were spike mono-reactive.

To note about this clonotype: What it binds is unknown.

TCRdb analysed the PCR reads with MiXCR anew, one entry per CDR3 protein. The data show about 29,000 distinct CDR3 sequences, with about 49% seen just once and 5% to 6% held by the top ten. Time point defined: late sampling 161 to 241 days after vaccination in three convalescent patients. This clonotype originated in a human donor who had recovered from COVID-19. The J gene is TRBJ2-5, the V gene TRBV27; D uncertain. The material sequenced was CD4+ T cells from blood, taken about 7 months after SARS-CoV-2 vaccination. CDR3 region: CVVGRETQYF. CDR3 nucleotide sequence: TGTGTCGTGGGCAGAGAGACCCAGTACTTC.